This record concerns one T cell receptor beta chain sequence. This receptor's antigen is unknown. No base quality values were provided; no much bigger clone lies one nucleotide off. The sample contains more than one DNA sequence encoding this CDR3. V trim: 8 bases; J trim: 4 bases; unmatched bases: 16. The CDR3 holds 16 amino acids from the cysteine to the phenylalanine. The retained sequence is limited to the CDR3, 48 bases, with the frame set at the first base. Via the germline V gene (reference sequence), CDR1 is MNHEY and CDR2 SMNVEV. Genomic DNA was extracted from sorted cells for sequencing of the TCRbeta CDR3 region. TCRbeta CDR3 regions were sequenced using the immunoSEQ Assay. Drawn from immuneACCESS, this table holds only the in-frame rearrangements with V and J called that TCRdb kept. Clones are partly lost; checked studies trace under half to an unresolved V gene and leave the rest unexplained. The table for this sample lists around 45,000 clones; more than 70% of them were counted only once. The top ten hold roughly 8.4% of the sample.

The trial excluded patients who had a history of autoimmune disease or who were on systemic immunosuppression. In every dose cohort, peripheral blood was drawn for TCR sequencing at baseline, cycle 4 day 1, and cycle 7 day 1. Samples came from an open-label, multicenter, first-in-human phase I dose-escalation trial of ivuxolimab. Adults with locally advanced or metastatic head and neck squamous cell, hepatocellular, melanoma or renal cell carcinoma were enrolled in the trial. Before TCR sequencing, CD4+ and CD8+ T cells were separately sorted from peripheral blood. This entry is derived from a study of OX40 agonist ivuxolimab in advanced cancers. About the full investigation: Ivuxolimab, which targeted the costimulatory receptor OX40 (CD134), was an agonistic, fully human IgG2 monoclonal antibody. Intravenous ivuxolimab was administered to patients every 2 weeks at six dose levels: 0.01, 0.1, 0.3, 1.5, 3 and 10 mg/kg. Among the roughly 50 dose-escalation patients, about 19 had hepatocellular carcinoma, approximately 15 melanoma, 9 renal cell carcinoma and 9 head and neck cancer. In the dose-escalation cohort, approximately 83% of patients were male, and the mean age was roughly 56 years with a range of 23 to 79. Patients were allowed to have had prior anti-PD-1, anti-PD-L1 or anti-CTLA-4 therapy, and 30% to 50% of the dose-escalation patients had previously received checkpoint inhibitors. Partial responses occurred in three dose-escalation patients, of whom one had hepatocellular carcinoma and two had cutaneous melanoma. The purpose of peripheral TCRbeta sequencing was to test whether ivuxolimab changed TCR sequence diversity and led to clonal T-cell expansion. The paper reports the monotherapy dose-escalation portion (N of about 52 patients) of the phase I ivuxolimab trial.

What the work shows at the level of the full study, not this receptor alone: The antigen specificity of the clonally expanded peripheral T cells was not determined. Low levels of normalized T-cell clonal expansion were also seen in some nonresponding patients. In the 0.1-3.0 mg/kg groups, partial responders were among the patients with the lowest normalized peripheral clonal expansion, particularly in CD8+ T cells. At doses of 0.1 to 3.0 mg/kg, clonal expansion of both CD4+ and CD8+ T cells in blood was seen between baseline and week 6. After ivuxolimab, CD8+ T cells had more expanded clones than CD4+ T cells on average.

The V gene is TRBV27 and the J gene is TRBJ2-7, and 8 junction bases match TRBD2. The sample was CD4+ or CD8+ T cells sorted from blood, taken in a trial of the OX40 agonist ivuxolimab. The clonotype comes from an adult with an advanced solid tumor such as melanoma, head and neck, liver or kidney cancer. The sequenced DNA is TGTGCCAGCTACAGGTCGGCGGGACTAGAAGATTACGAGCAGTACTTC. It encodes CASYRSAGLEDYEQYF.